One TCR beta chain is described in this entry. Its antigen is still unknown. This entry is derived from a study of cytomegalovirus exposure and HLA in healthy donors. Whole-study results and caveats: The study flagged some 170 TCR beta chains as cytomegalovirus-associated. Later findings reportedly placed an Asian-associated ancestry cluster below the roughly 690-donor mean for N-insertions.

J gave up 3 bases and V 6 bases, and 2 bases lay outside the gene matches. This CDR3 comprises 13 residues. The germline V gene encodes CDR1 SQVTM and CDR2 ANQGSEA. A multiplex PCR was run with 60 Vbeta primers and 13 Jbeta primers. As originally analysed: Counted up in a later analysis, unique TCR beta chains came to 65 million to 100 million, with around 12 million shared. Clones were read by immunoSEQ multiplex PCR, and TCRdb kept only the in-frame ones, dropping some. The V and J calls and clone size were taken over from that table, and D and trimming were inferred from the DNA. The sample lists some 120,000 clones; over 8.5% were seen once.

This sequence originates from a woman aged 35 to 49 in good health and CMV-seropositive. V gene TRBV29-1 combines with J gene TRBJ2-3, with 11 nucleotides matching TRBD1. Sample: PBMCs. CDR3 bases: TGCAGCGTCGGACAGGGGGCTACAGATACGCAGTATTTT. Translating gives CSVGQGATDTQYF.